This TCR beta chain is drawn from a study of beta chain features in type 1 diabetes. TCRB transcripts that were expressed got sequenced, as all of the isolated RNA had been reverse transcribed. TCRdb's table, derived via immunoSEQ multiplex PCR, lists solely in-frame clones and lacks some. Among hundreds of thousands of clones listed, over 12% were seen once. Notes on the study in general: Naive, central memory and Treg TCRB repertoires appeared more alike in patients than in healthy donors. Moderate yet significant TCRB CDR3 shortening was seen in Type 1 diabetes patients in all four CD4+ subsets.

The single heparinised draw taken from each donor contained roughly 100 mL of blood on average. Sorted cells reached over 95% purity in every population. Worth noting for this clone: The antigen is unknown.

Material for sequencing was naive CD4+ T cells from blood. The TCR sequence derives from a man younger than 35 with type 1 diabetes.

CDR3 residues: CASSSAGAATYGYTF. CDR3 nucleotide sequence: TGTGCCAGCAGCTCTGCCGGAGCCGCGACTTATGGCTACACCTTC. The rearrangement joins TRBV5-4 to TRBJ1-2; D gene uncertain. CDR3 length: 15 residues. V was clipped by 3 bases and J by 5 bases, with 17 bases between them. Per the germline V gene, CDR1 is SGHNT and CDR2 is YYREEE (reference sequence).